Included here is one T cell receptor beta chain sequence, with context. Its specificity is unknown. After removal of 0 bases from V and 7 bases from J, the junction contained 2 bases not matched to a gene. Germline CDR1 is LGHNA and CDR2 is YNFKEQ. The CDR3 spans 13 residues. The data are from a study of cytomegalovirus exposure and HLA in healthy donors. Regarding the study as a whole: There were some V segments, including TRBV6-2 and TRBV6-3, excluded as indistinguishable.

The PCR employed 60 Vbeta primers together with 13 Jbeta primers. The data were produced by immunoSEQ multiplex PCR, yet TCRdb's version contains in-frame clones alone and is incomplete. The profile shows approximately 80,000 clones, 73% of them singletons. The chain couples TRBV4-2 to TRBJ1-2; TRBD1 aligns across 7 bases. The receptor was derived from a woman aged 40-49 years in good health and CMV-seropositive. The sample taken for sequencing was PBMCs. CDR3 protein: CASSQDWTGGYTF. The CDR3 bases are TGTGCCAGCAGCCAAGATTGGACAGGTGGCTACACCTTC.